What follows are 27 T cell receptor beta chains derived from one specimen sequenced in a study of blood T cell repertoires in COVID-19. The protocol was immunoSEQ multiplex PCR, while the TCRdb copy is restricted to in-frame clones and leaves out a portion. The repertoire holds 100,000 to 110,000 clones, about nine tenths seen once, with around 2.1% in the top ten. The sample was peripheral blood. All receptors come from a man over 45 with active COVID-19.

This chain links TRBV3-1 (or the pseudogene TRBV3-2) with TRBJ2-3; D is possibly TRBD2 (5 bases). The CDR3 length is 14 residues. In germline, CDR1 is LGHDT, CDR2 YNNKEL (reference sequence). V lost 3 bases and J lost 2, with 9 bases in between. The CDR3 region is CASSQRTLTDTQYF. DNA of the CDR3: TGTGCCAGCAGCCAGCGGACTCTCACAGATACGCAGTATTTT.

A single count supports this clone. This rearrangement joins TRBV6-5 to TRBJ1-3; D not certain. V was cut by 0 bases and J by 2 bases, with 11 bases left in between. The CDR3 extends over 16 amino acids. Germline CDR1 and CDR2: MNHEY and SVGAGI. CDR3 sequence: CASSYSPGRTGNTIYF. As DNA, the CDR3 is TGTGCCAGCAGTTACTCGCCGGGTAGGACTGGAAACACCATATATTTT.

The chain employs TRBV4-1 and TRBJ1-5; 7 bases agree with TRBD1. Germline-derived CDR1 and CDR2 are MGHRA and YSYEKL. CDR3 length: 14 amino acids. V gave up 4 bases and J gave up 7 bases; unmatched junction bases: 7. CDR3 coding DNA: TGCGCCAGCAGCCTCACAGGGGTAGAACAGCCCCAGCATTTT. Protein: CASSLTGVEQPQHF.

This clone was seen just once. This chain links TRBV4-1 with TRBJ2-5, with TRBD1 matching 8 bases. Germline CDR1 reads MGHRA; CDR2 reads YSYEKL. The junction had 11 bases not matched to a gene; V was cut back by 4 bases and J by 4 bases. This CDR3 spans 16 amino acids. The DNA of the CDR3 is TGCGCCAGCAGCCCCTTACCCGGACAGGGAGGAGAGACCCAGTACTTC. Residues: CASSPLPGQGGETQYF.

CDR3: CASTLRTGLENTIYF. In nucleotides, the CDR3 is TGTGCCAGTACACTCAGGACAGGGCTAGAAAACACCATATATTTT. The chain couples TRBV19 to TRBJ1-3; TRBD1 matches 8 bases. This CDR3 spans 15 amino acids. Germline lookup yields CDR1 LNHDA and CDR2 SQIVND (reference sequence). Trimming took 7 bases from V and 6 from J; bases not matched to a gene: 11.

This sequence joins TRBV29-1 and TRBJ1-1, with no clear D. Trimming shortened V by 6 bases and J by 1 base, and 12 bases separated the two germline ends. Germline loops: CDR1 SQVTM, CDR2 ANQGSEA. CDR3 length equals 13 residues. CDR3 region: CSVSRDRNTEAFF. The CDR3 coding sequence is TGCAGCGTCTCCCGGGATAGGAACACTGAAGCTTTCTTT.

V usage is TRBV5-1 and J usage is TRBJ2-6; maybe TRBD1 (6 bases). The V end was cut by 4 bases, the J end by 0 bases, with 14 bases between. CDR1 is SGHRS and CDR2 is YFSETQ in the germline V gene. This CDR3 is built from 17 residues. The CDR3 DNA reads TGCGCCAGCAGCCTACTAGGACAGTACTCTGGGGCCAACGTCCTGACTTTC. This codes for CASSLLGQYSGANVLTF.

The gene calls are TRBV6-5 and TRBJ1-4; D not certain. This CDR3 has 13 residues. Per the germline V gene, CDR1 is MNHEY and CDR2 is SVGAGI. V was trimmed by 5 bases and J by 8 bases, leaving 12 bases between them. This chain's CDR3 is CASSPRENEKLFF. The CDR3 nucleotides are TGTGCCAGCAGTCCCCGGGAAAACGAAAAACTGTTTTTT.

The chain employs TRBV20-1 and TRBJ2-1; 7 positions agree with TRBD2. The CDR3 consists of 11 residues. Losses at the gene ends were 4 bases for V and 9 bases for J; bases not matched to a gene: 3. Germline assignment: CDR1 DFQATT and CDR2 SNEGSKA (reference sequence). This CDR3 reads CSAILAVEQFF. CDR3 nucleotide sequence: TGCAGTGCTATTCTAGCGGTTGAGCAGTTCTTC.

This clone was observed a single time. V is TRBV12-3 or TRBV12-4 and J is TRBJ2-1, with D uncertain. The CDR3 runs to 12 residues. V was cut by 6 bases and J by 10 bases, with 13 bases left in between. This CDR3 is CASSSLRVEQFF. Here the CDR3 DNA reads TGTGCCAGCAGCTCCCTCCGTGTGGAGCAGTTCTTC.

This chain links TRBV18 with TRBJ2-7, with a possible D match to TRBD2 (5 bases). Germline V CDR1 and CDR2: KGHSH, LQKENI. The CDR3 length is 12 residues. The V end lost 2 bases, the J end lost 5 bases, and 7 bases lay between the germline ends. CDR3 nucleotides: TGTGCCAGCTCACCAGAGGGTAACGAGCAGTACTTC. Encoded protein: CASSPEGNEQYF.

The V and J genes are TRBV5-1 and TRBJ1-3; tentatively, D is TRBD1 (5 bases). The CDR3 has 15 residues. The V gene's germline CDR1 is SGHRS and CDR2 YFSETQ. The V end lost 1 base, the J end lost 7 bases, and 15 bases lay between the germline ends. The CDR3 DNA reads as TGCGCCAGCAGCTTGTGGGGGACGGCGGGGAACACCATATATTTT. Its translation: CASSLWGTAGNTIYF. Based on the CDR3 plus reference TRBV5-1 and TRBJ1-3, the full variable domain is KAGVTQTPRYLIKTRGQQVTLSCSPISGHRSVSWYQQTPGQGLQFLFEYFSETQRNKGNFPGRFSGRQFSNSRSEMNVSTLELGDSALYLCASSLWGTAGNTIYFGEGSWLTVV.

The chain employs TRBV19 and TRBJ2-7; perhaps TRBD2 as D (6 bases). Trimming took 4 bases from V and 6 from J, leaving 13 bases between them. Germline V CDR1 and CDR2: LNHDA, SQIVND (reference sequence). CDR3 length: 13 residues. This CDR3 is CASSKFRGGEQYV. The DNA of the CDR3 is TGTGCCAGTAGTAAATTCCGGGGAGGCGAGCAGTACGTC.

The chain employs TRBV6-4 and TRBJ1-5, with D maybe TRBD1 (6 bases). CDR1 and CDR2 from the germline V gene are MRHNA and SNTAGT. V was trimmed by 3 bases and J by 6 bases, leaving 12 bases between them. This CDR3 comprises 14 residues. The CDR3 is CASSDGLRGQPQHF. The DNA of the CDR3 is TGTGCCAGCAGTGATGGTCTCAGGGGTCAGCCCCAGCATTTT.

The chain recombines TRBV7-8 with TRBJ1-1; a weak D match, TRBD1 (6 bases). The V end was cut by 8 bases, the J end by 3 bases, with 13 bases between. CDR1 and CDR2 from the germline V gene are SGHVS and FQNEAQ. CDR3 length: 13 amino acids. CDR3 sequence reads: CASGGGGYTEAFF. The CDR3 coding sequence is TGTGCCAGCGGGGGAGGGGGGTACACTGAAGCTTTCTTT. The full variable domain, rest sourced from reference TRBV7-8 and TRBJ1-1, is GAGVSQSPRYKVAKRGQDVALRCDPISGHVSLFWYQQALGQGPEFLTYFQNEAQLDKSGLPSDRFFAERPEGSVSTLKIQRTQQEDSAVYLCASGGGGYTEAFFGQGTRLTVV.

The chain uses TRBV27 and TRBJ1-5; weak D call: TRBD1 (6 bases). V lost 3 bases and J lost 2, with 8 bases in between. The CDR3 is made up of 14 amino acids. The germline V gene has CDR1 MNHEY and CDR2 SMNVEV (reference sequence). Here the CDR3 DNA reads TGTGCCAGCAGTTTCAGGGGCGGCAATCAGCCCCAGCATTTT. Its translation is CASSFRGGNQPQHF.

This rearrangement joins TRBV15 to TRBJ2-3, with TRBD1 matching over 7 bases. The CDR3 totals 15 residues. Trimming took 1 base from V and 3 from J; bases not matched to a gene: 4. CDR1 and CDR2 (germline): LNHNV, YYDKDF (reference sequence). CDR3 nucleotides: TGTGCCACCAGCAGAGGTGACAGGGTAACAGATACGCAGTATTTT. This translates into CATSRGDRVTDTQYF.

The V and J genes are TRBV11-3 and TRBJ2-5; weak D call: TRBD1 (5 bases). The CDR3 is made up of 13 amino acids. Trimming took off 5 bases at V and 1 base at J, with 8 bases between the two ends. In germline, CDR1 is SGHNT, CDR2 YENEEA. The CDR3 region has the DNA TGTGCCAGCAGCCGACAGTTCCAAGAGACCCAGTACTTC. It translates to CASSRQFQETQYF.

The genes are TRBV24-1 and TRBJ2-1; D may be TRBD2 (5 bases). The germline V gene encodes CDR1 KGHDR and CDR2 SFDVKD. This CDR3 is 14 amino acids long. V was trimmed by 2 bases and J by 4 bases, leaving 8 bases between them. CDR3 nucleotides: TGTGCCACCAGTGATTCTGGAGGATACAATGAGCAGTTCTTC. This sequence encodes CATSDSGGYNEQFF.

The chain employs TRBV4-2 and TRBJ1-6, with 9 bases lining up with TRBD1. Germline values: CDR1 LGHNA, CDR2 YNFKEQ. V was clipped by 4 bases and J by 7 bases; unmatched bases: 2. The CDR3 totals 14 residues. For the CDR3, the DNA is TGTGCCAGCAGCCGGGACAGGGTCAATTCACCCCTCCACTTT. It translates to CASSRDRVNSPLHF.

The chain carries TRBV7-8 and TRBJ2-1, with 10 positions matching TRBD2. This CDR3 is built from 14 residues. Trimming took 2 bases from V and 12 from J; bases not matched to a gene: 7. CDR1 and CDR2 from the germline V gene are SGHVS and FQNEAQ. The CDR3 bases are TGTGCCAGCAGCTTAAAAAGACTAGCGGGTTGGCAGTTCTTC. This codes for CASSLKRLAGWQFF.

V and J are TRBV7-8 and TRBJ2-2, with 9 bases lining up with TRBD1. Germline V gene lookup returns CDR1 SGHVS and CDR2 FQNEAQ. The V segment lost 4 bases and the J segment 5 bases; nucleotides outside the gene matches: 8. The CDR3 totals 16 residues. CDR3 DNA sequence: TGTGCCAGCAGCTCAACCGGGACAGGGAATACCGGGGAGCTGTTTTTT. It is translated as CASSSTGTGNTGELFF.

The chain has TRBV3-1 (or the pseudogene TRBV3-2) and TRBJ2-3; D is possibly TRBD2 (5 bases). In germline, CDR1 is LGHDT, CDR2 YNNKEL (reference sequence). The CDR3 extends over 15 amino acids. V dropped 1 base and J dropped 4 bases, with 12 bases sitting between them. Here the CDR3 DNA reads TGTGCCAGCAGCCAAGGGAGCCTAGCAGCAGATACGCAGTATTTT. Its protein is CASSQGSLAADTQYF.

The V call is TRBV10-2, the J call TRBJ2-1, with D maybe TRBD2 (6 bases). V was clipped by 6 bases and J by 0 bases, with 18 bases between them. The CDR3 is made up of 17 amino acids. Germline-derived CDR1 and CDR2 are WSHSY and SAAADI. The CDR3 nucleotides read TGCGCCAGCAGCCTACCTCCTAGCGCGAGCTCCTACAATGAGCAGTTCTTC. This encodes CASSLPPSASSYNEQFF.

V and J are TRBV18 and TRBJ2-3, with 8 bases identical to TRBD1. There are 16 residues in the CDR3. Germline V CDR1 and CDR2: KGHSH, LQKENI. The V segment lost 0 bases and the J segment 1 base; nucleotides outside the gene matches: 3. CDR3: CASSPPGQARTDTQYF. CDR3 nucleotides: TGTGCCAGCTCACCACCGGGACAGGCTCGCACAGATACGCAGTATTTT.

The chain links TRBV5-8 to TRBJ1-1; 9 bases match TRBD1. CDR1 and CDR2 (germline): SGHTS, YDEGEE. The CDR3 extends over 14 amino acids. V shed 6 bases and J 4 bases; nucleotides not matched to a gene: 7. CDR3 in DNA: TGTGCCAGCAACATACAGGGGGCCAGCACTGAAGCTTTCTTT. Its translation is CASNIQGASTEAFF.

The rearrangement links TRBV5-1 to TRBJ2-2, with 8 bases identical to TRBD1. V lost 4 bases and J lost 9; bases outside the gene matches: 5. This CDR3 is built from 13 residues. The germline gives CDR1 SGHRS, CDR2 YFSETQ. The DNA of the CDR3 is TGCGCCAGCAGCCACGGACAGGGTTGGGAGCTGTTTTTT. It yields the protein CASSHGQGWELFF.